This T cell receptor beta chain was captured in a study of CD8+ T cells in alopecia areata. The wider study: Tofacitinib administration to treated patients was oral, at 5 to 10 mg twice daily. For 6 to 18 months, tofacitinib was taken, and 6 months off drug followed.

It was from alopecia areata patients that lesional scalp punch biopsies and peripheral blood were collected. After isolation, RNA underwent reverse transcription to generate cDNA as the sequencing template. Method: immunoSEQ multiplex PCR; TCRdb's copy keeps in-frame clones and lacks some. Altogether about 150,000 clones are present, about 90% being singletons, with the ten largest covering approximately 15%. V lost 4 bases and J lost 3; bases outside the gene matches: 5. The germline CDR1 and CDR2 sequences are MNHEY and SMNVEV (reference sequence). This CDR3 spans 15 amino acids. The source is a human donor with alopecia areata. The chain carries TRBV27 and TRBJ2-3; 9 bases align to TRBD1. This specimen was CD8+ T cells sorted from blood, taken at week 0. Here the CDR3 reads CASSSQGARTDTQYF. For the CDR3, the DNA is TGTGCCAGCAGTTCACAGGGGGCGCGGACAGATACGCAGTATTTT.